This entry is about one TCR beta chain. This record comes from a study of blood T cell repertoires in COVID-19. About the research overall: The United States, Italy and Spain provided the acute and convalescent COVID-19 samples. From T cells, B-cell-depleted T cells, or PBMCs came the material, which was cDNA or gDNA.

Authors' processing steps: Amplification of reference gene primers was used by the study to estimate nucleated cell counts. Profiling relied on immunoSEQ multiplex PCR, and the TCRdb table lists in-frame clones only, not all of them. The DNA was the basis for D and trimming; V, J and clone size are from that table. In the table there are 200,000 to 250,000 clones, around 82% of which are singletons. The germline gives CDR1 MDHEN, CDR2 SYDVKM. The CDR3 loop spans 12 amino acids. V was shortened by 6 bases and J by 13 bases, with 18 bases between the two germline ends. The gene calls are TRBV28 and TRBJ1-1; TRBD1 might be the D (6 bases). Sequenced input: peripheral blood. The TCR comes from a human donor in a cohort sampled during active COVID-19. The CDR3 nucleotides are TGTGCCAGCAGCCCTCTGAGGACAGAGGATTTCTTT. This translates into CASSPLRTEDFF.